A single sample is the source of the 20 T cell receptor beta chains below, sequenced in a study of T cell clonality in common variable immunodeficiency. Their antigens are not known. General study points: Reportedly, TCR beta sequences from common variable immunodeficiency showed fewer deletions and N-nucleotide insertions.

Assay: immunoSEQ multiplex PCR; the TCRdb copy retains only in-frame clones and omits some. The data show roughly 14,000 clones, with none appearing a single time. The sequencing sample was made of peripheral blood mononuclear cells. All receptors come from a human donor with common variable immunodeficiency.

In regard to this clone: The CDR3 end is not reached by the read, which stops 3 residues before it; the germline J gene fills it in. This chain connects TRBV29-1 to TRBJ1-4; D not resolved. This CDR3 contains 12 residues. Germline loops: CDR1 SQVTM, CDR2 ANQGSEA. V gave up 7 bases and J gave up 0 bases, with 6 bases separating them. CDR3 DNA, as far as it was read: TGCAGCGCCGGTGCAACTAATGAAAAA. It translates to CSAGATNEK. The complete CDR3 reads CSAGATNEKLFF.

Worth noting for this clone: The read terminates 3 residues ahead of where the CDR3 ends, so the germline J gene completes it. The rearrangement uses TRBV19 and TRBJ1-2; TRBD1 matches at 8 bases. CDR3 length equals 12 residues. CDR1 is LNHDA, CDR2 SQIVND, per germline (reference sequence). The CDR3 sequence: CASSETGVGYTF. The covered CDR3 bases are TGTGCCAGTAGTGAGACAGGGGTCGGC. The variable domain in full, completed from reference TRBV19 and TRBJ1-2, reads DGGITQSPKYLFRKEGQNVTLSCEQNLNHDAMYWYRQDPGQGLRLIYYSQIVNDFQKGDIAEGYSVSREKKESFPLTVTSAQKNPTAFYLCASSETGVGYTFGSGTRLTVV.

Concerning this clone itself: The CDR3 end falls 3 residues outside the read, so it is completed with the germline J gene. The rearrangement uses TRBV2 and TRBJ2-7; D may be TRBD1 (6 bases). The germline V gene has CDR1 SNHLY and CDR2 FYNNEI. V lost 4 bases, J lost 0 bases, and 7 bases lay in between. This CDR3 spans 13 amino acids. Partial CDR3 DNA: TGTGCCAGCAGTGGACAGGTCTCCTACGAG. It translates to CASSGQVSYE. The full CDR3 protein reads CASSGQVSYEQYF.

This clone came up a few times. The read comes to an end 3 residues before the CDR3 does, leaving the germline J gene to fill in the end. The chain has TRBV5-1 and TRBJ1-1; D is undetermined. Germline lookup yields CDR1 SGHRS and CDR2 YFSETQ. The length of the CDR3 is 15 residues. Between the trimmed V and J ends, which lost 2 bases and 4 bases, there was a span of 15 bases. The CDR3 sequence: CASSLTTLKGTEAFF. Incomplete CDR3 DNA: TGCGCCAGCAGCTTAACGACATTGAAGGGCACTGAA.

This clone was counted a few times. From the germline J gene comes the end of the CDR3, since the read stops 3 residues before it. V and J are TRBV7-3 and TRBJ2-4; 7 bases are a match to TRBD2. Unmatched junction bases numbered 7, after V lost 0 bases and J lost 8 bases. Germline CDR1 and CDR2: SGHTA and FQGTGA. The CDR3 extends over 15 amino acids. The CDR3 loop reads CASSLTGGGLDIQYF. Partial CDR3 DNA: TGTGCCAGCAGCTTAACGGGCGGGGGATTGGACATT.

This clone has a handful of counts. The read ends 3 residues early relative to the CDR3; the germline J gene fills the gap. The V gene is TRBV7-8, the J gene TRBJ1-1, with 10 bases identical to TRBD1. Germline V CDR1 and CDR2: SGHVS, FQNEAQ. This CDR3 has 15 residues. Trimming cost V 5 bases and J 1 base; bases outside gene matches: 4. CDR3 DNA (partial): TGTGCCAGCAGCGACCGGGACAGGGGGAACACTGAA. It encodes CASSDRDRGNTE. The complete CDR3 reads CASSDRDRGNTEAFF.

Many counts were recorded for this clone. The CDR3 end falls 3 residues outside the read, so it is completed with the germline J gene. The rearrangement links TRBV20-1 to TRBJ2-2, with 9 bases matching TRBD2. V was clipped by 1 base and J by 2 bases; unmatched bases: 5. CDR1 and CDR2 from the germline V gene are DFQATT and SNEGSKA (reference sequence). The CDR3 extends over 16 amino acids. The DNA read from the CDR3 is TGCAGTGCTAGAGGGAGCGGGGGGCTTAACACCGGGGAG. Encoded protein: CSARGSGGLNTGE. The CDR3, in full, reads CSARGSGGLNTGELFF.

A few counts support this clone. The read ends 3 residues shy of where the CDR3 ends; the end is completed using the germline J gene. The rearrangement joins TRBV2 to TRBJ1-5; 7 positions agree with TRBD1. Germline V gene data show CDR1 as SNHLY and CDR2 as FYNNEI. The CDR3 spans 13 residues. Trimming at V came to 5 bases and at J to 9 bases, leaving 7 bases not matched to a gene. The DNA read from the CDR3 is TGTGCCAGCAGTCGACAGGGCCCAATGCCC. Its protein product is CASSRQGPMP. The whole CDR3 reads CASSRQGPMPQHF.

Remarks on this clone: The read ends 3 residues before the CDR3 terminus; that terminus is restored from the germline J gene. V and J are TRBV6-1 and TRBJ2-1; weak D call: TRBD1 (6 bases). The CDR3 is 14 amino acids. Germline V CDR1 and CDR2: MNHNS, SASEGT. V lost 2 bases and J 4 bases, leaving 9 bases between the germline ends. This CDR3 is CASSEQGQYNEQFF. The part of the CDR3 DNA that was read is TGTGCCAGCAGTGAACAAGGACAGTACAATGAG.

The table lists this clone with a few counts. With the read ending 3 residues before the CDR3 end, the germline J gene is used to fill in that end. This chain links TRBV2 with TRBJ2-3; 9 positions match TRBD2. V lost 6 bases and J lost 2; bases outside the gene matches: 6. Germline lookup yields CDR1 SNHLY and CDR2 FYNNEI. This CDR3 contains 15 residues. This chain's CDR3 is CASSVTSGSTDTQYF. CDR3 DNA (partial): TGTGCCAGCAGCGTAACTAGCGGGTCCACAGATACG.

As concerns this clone: The sequenced fragment ends 3 residues before the CDR3 boundary, so the rest is inferred from the germline J gene. The rearrangement uses TRBV10-2 and TRBJ2-7; 8 bases are shared with TRBD1. V lost 6 bases and J lost 6; bases outside the gene matches: 1. There are 11 residues in the CDR3. Germline CDR1 WSHSY, CDR2 SAAADI. The CDR3 region is CASSTGGEQYF. CDR3 DNA, as far as it was read: TGCGCCAGCAGCACAGGGGGCGAG.

This clone showed up just a few times. Sequencing ends 3 residues short of the CDR3 end; the germline J gene provides the rest. This sequence joins TRBV18 and TRBJ1-1; D ambiguous. V was pared by 2 bases and J by 0 bases, with 7 bases between. CDR1 is KGHSH and CDR2 is LQKENI in the germline V gene. The CDR3 runs 14 residues. The part of the CDR3 DNA that was read is TGTGCCAGCTCACCATCGCGGGTGAACACTGAA. This gives the protein CASSPSRVNTE. The full-length CDR3 reads as CASSPSRVNTEAFF.

In the case of this clone: The read terminates 3 residues before the CDR3 end, so the remaining end is supplied by the germline J gene. The chain couples TRBV7-2 to TRBJ2-7; D is uncertain. Germline V lookup: CDR1 SGHTA, CDR2 FQGNSA. The CDR3 consists of 12 residues. The V end was cut by 0 bases, the J end by 3 bases, with 3 bases between. The CDR3 reads CASSLANYEQYF. CDR3 DNA (partial): TGTGCCAGCAGCTTAGCCAACTACGAG.

This clone has just a few counts. The read ends 3 residues shy of where the CDR3 ends; the end is completed using the germline J gene. The chain recombines TRBV19 with TRBJ2-3; D is unclear. Trimming took off 2 bases at V and 4 bases at J, with 4 bases between the two ends. Germline V gives CDR1 LNHDA, CDR2 SQIVND (reference sequence). The CDR3 runs 12 residues. The part of the CDR3 DNA that was read is TGTGCCAGTAGTATATCTTCAGATACG. Its protein is CASSISSDT. The complete CDR3 protein is CASSISSDTQYF.

This clone was picked up a small number of times. Sequencing ends 3 residues short of the CDR3 end; the germline J gene provides the rest. The chain combines TRBV7-6 with TRBJ2-7; TRBD2 agrees at 7 bases. The germline CDR1 and CDR2 sequences are SGHVS and FNYEAQ. Trimming removed 1 base from V and 4 bases from J; junction bases left unmatched: 10. This CDR3 has 16 residues. CDR3 DNA, as far as it was read: TGTGCCAGCAGCTTAGGTTTCGGGGGGACCTTGTACGAG. This translates into CASSLGFGGTLYE. The entire CDR3 protein reads CASSLGFGGTLYEQYF.

In the case of this clone: The CDR3 extends 3 residues past the end of the read, so its final part is completed from the germline J gene. The chain joins TRBV6-2 or TRBV6-3 to TRBJ2-7; 9 nucleotides line up with TRBD1. V gave up 6 bases and J gave up 0 bases; unmatched junction bases: 6. This CDR3 spans 15 amino acids. Germline CDR1 MNHEY, CDR2 SVGEGT. The CDR3 bases that were read are TGTGCCAGCAGCCGATACAGGGGGCTCTCCTACGAG. It yields the protein CASSRYRGLSYE. The complete CDR3 reads CASSRYRGLSYEQYF.

Notes on this clone: The read falls 3 residues short of the CDR3 end, and the missing part is taken from the germline J gene. V gene TRBV23-1 combines with J gene TRBJ2-2; D unclear. TRBV23-1 is labeled an ORF, and its function is uncertain. The V end was cut by 4 bases, the J end by 4 bases, with 10 bases between. The length of the CDR3 is 14 residues. CDR3 DNA, as far as it was read: TGCGCCAGCAGTCCCCCCCCCGTCACCGGGGAG. Its translation is CASSPPPVTGE. The full CDR3 protein reads CASSPPPVTGELFF.

As regards this clone: The read ends 3 residues early relative to the CDR3; the germline J gene fills the gap. This sequence joins TRBV19 and TRBJ1-1, with 10 nucleotides matching TRBD1. The CDR3 is 16 residues long. Looked up from germline, CDR1 is LNHDA and CDR2 is SQIVND (reference sequence). With V trimmed by 3 bases and J by 3 bases, 7 bases remained unmatched. Partial CDR3 DNA: TGTGCCAGTAGTATGGGCTCGACAGGGGGCCACACTGAA. This gives the protein CASSMGSTGGHTE. The full CDR3 is CASSMGSTGGHTEAFF.

A note on this clone: The CDR3 goes on 3 residues after the read ends, and that part is filled in from the germline J gene. The rearrangement links TRBV6-2 or TRBV6-3 to TRBJ2-7, with 8 bases fitting TRBD1. Germline V CDR1 and CDR2: MNHEY, SVGEGT. J was trimmed by 0 bases and V by 6 bases; bases with no gene match: 7. The CDR3 has 15 amino acids. The CDR3 protein is CASSTDRGSSYEQYF. Partial CDR3 DNA: TGTGCCAGCAGCACTGACAGGGGTAGCTCCTACGAG.

Details on this clone: The read gets to within 3 residues of the CDR3 end, and the germline J gene fills in the rest. The J gene is TRBJ2-1, the V gene TRBV7-3; TRBD2 matches 8 bases. Germline CDR1 and CDR2: SGHTA and FQGTGA. V dropped 5 bases and J dropped 7; count of bases not matched to a gene: 7. The CDR3 sequence is 14 residues long. The sequenced CDR3 bases are TGTGCCAGCAGCGTACTAGCGGAGGTTAATGAG. The encoded protein is CASSVLAEVNE. The full CDR3 reads CASSVLAEVNEQFF.